The 20 T cell receptor beta chains below all came from one sample that was sequenced in a study of long-term antiretroviral therapy in people with HIV. They ran version v3.0 of the immunoSEQ assay at survey level. Generated by immunoSEQ multiplex PCR, the TCRdb table keeps only in-frame clones and is missing some. The sample lists tens of thousands of clones, roughly 80% occurring once. The specimen was unsorted PBMCs, collected 1.9 years after starting antiretroviral therapy. These receptors came from a woman aged 45-60 years with HIV.

The chain uses TRBV2 and TRBJ1-2; 7 nucleotides agree with TRBD1. Germline V gene data show CDR1 as SNHLY and CDR2 as FYNNEI. V lost 4 bases and J lost 5; bases outside the gene matches: 4. This CDR3 region has 13 residues. The chain's CDR3 is CASSVGTAYGYTF. The CDR3 DNA is TGTGCCAGCAGTGTTGGGACAGCGTATGGCTACACCTTC.

This chain links TRBV28 with TRBJ1-2, with TRBD1 matching 8 bases. This CDR3 is 16 amino acids long. With V trimmed by 0 bases and J by 0 bases, 3 bases remained unmatched. The germline V gene has CDR1 MDHEN and CDR2 SYDVKM. DNA of the CDR3: TGTGCCAGCAGTTTATGGGGGACAGGATCTAACTATGGCTACACCTTC. The encoded protein is CASSLWGTGSNYGYTF.

This rearrangement joins TRBV5-1 to TRBJ1-2, with D tentatively TRBD1 (6 bases). Germline values: CDR1 SGHRS, CDR2 YFSETQ. This CDR3 region has 15 residues. Trimming pared 6 bases from V and 6 bases from J, leaving 21 bases between. The CDR3 coding sequence is TGCGCCAGCACCCCGGCGTGGCGACAGGCAGATGGCTACACCTTC. Amino acids: CASTPAWRQADGYTF.

The J gene is TRBJ2-3, the V gene TRBV15; D may be TRBD1 (6 bases). The CDR3 has 13 amino acids. The V gene lost 6 bases and the J gene lost 0 bases, with 7 bases spanning the gap. Germline loops: CDR1 LNHNV, CDR2 YYDKDF (reference sequence). CDR3 in DNA: TGTGCCACCAGTCAGGGGAGCACAGATACGCAGTATTTT. Translation gives CATSQGSTDTQYF.

The chain is built from TRBV5-6 and TRBJ2-3, with 7 bases aligning to TRBD1. This CDR3 is built from 15 residues. CDR1 and CDR2 (germline): SGHDT, YYEEEE. V lost 4 bases and J lost 4; bases outside the gene matches: 9. This CDR3 reads CASSLRTGHSDTQYF. The CDR3 DNA is TGTGCCAGCAGCCTACGGACAGGCCATTCAGATACGCAGTATTTT.

The genes are TRBV7-7 and TRBJ2-3, with D possibly TRBD2 on 6 matching bases. The CDR3 loop spans 15 amino acids. V lost 1 base and J 3 bases, leaving 11 bases between the germline ends. Germline-derived CDR1 and CDR2 are SSHAT and FNYEAQ (reference sequence). CDR3 nucleotide sequence: TGTGCCAGCAGCTTAGGCCGGAGGGGTACAGATACGCAGTATTTT. It translates to CASSLGRRGTDTQYF.

The rearrangement uses TRBV19 and TRBJ1-2; D gene unclear. Germline V gene data show CDR1 as LNHDA and CDR2 as SQIVND (reference sequence). The CDR3 runs 13 residues. V was shortened by 3 bases and J by 2 bases, with 7 bases between the two germline ends. CDR3 region: CASSIKNNYGYTF. Here the CDR3 DNA reads TGTGCCAGTAGTATCAAGAACAACTATGGCTACACCTTC.

This clone was seen only once. V usage is TRBV5-4 and J usage is TRBJ2-3, with D possibly being TRBD1 or TRBD2 (7 bases each). Germline lookup yields CDR1 SGHNT and CDR2 YYREEE (reference sequence). Trimming took 4 bases from V and 6 from J, leaving 27 bases between them. There are 18 residues in the CDR3. This CDR3 is CASSLILRGGRNTDTQYF. CDR3 DNA sequence: TGTGCCAGCAGCCTAATCCTCAGGGGGGGGCGGAACACGGATACGCAGTATTTT.

This chain connects TRBV7-2 to TRBJ1-5; 7 nucleotides line up with TRBD1. Unmatched junction bases numbered 11, after V lost 1 base and J lost 5 bases. CDR1 is SGHTA and CDR2 is FQGNSA in the germline V gene. The CDR3 runs 17 residues. The chain's CDR3 is CASSLETGWYMDQPQHF. The CDR3 nucleotides read TGTGCCAGCAGCTTAGAGACAGGGTGGTATATGGATCAGCCCCAGCATTTT.

The chain links TRBV7-2 to TRBJ2-7; 8 bases are shared with TRBD2. The CDR3 consists of 14 residues. Germline CDR1 reads SGHTA; CDR2 reads FQGNSA. V was clipped by 1 base and J by 6 bases; unmatched bases: 5. The CDR3 protein is CASSLGRGGLEQYF. As DNA, the CDR3 is TGTGCCAGCAGCTTAGGACGGGGGGGCCTCGAGCAGTACTTC. Full variable domain (rest looked up from reference TRBV7-2 and TRBJ2-7): GAGVSQSPSNKVTEKGKDVELRCDPISGHTALYWYRQSLGQGLEFLIYFQGNSAPDKSGLPSDRFSAERTGGSVSTLTIQRTQQEDSAVYLCASSLGRGGLEQYFGPGTRLTVT.

The chain joins TRBV19 to TRBJ2-3, with no clear D. Trimming removed 3 bases at V and 4 bases at J, with 17 bases between. The CDR3 sequence is 16 residues long. Germline V gene sequence: CDR1 LNHDA, CDR2 SQIVND (reference sequence). This CDR3 is CASSMAMTDGADTQYF. The CDR3 region has the DNA TGTGCCAGTAGTATGGCTATGACGGATGGTGCAGATACGCAGTATTTT. Looking up the rest from reference TRBV19 and TRBJ2-3 gives the full variable domain: DGGITQSPKYLFRKEGQNVTLSCEQNLNHDAMYWYRQDPGQGLRLIYYSQIVNDFQKGDIAEGYSVSREKKESFPLTVTSAQKNPTAFYLCASSMAMTDGADTQYFGPGTRLTVL.

The rearrangement joins TRBV9 to TRBJ1-2; 7 nucleotides align to TRBD1. This CDR3 comprises 17 residues. CDR1 and CDR2 from the germline V gene are SGDLS and YYNGEE. The junction had 22 bases not matched to a gene; V was cut back by 7 bases and J by 7 bases. CDR3 loop: CASSKGHRRGGEGGYTF. The CDR3 DNA reads TGTGCCAGCTCTAAGGGGCACAGAAGAGGGGGCGAGGGTGGCTACACCTTC.

The chain carries TRBV5-8 and TRBJ1-2; TRBD1 agrees at 7 bases. Germline V lookup: CDR1 SGHTS, CDR2 YDEGEE. The CDR3 totals 15 residues. The junction had 9 bases not matched to a gene; V was cut back by 4 bases and J by 3 bases. The CDR3 here is CASSAQGGVDYGYTF. In DNA, the CDR3 is TGTGCCAGCAGCGCCCAGGGGGGGGTTGACTATGGCTACACCTTC.

Only a few counts were recorded for this clone. J is TRBJ1-1 and V is TRBV7-9; 7 bases align to TRBD1. The J segment lost 6 bases and the V segment lost 2 bases, leaving 6 bases of the junction unmatched. Looked up from germline, CDR1 is SEHNR and CDR2 is FQNEAQ (reference sequence). The CDR3 totals 14 residues. Here the CDR3 DNA reads TGTGCCAGCAGCTTAACCGTCCAGGGGGCTGAAGCTTTCTTT. Its protein is CASSLTVQGAEAFF.

This chain's CDR3 is CASRTTSGSYNEQFF. The CDR3, as DNA: TGTGCCAGCAGAACGACTAGCGGTTCCTACAATGAGCAGTTCTTC. The chain joins TRBV6-1 to TRBJ2-1; 9 nucleotides line up with TRBD2. This CDR3 spans 15 amino acids. V lost 6 bases, J lost 1 base, and 4 bases stayed unmatched. CDR1 MNHNS and CDR2 SASEGT come from the germline V gene.

The chain has TRBV5-6 and TRBJ2-7, with D perhaps matching TRBD1 or TRBD2 (5 bases each). The CDR3 has 18 residues. V lost 4 bases and J lost 0, with 23 bases in between. Looked up from germline, CDR1 is SGHDT and CDR2 is YYEEEE. The chain's CDR3 is CASSIYSGTPLSSYEQYF. The CDR3 nucleotides read TGTGCCAGCAGCATCTACTCCGGGACCCCTCTAAGCTCCTACGAGCAGTACTTC.

The chain employs TRBV7-3 and TRBJ2-5; tentatively, D is TRBD2 (6 bases). This CDR3 is built from 13 residues. V was pared by 1 base and J by 3 bases, with 6 bases between. Germline V gene data show CDR1 as SGHTA and CDR2 as FQGTGA. CDR3 protein: CASSLIAEETQYF. Written as DNA, the CDR3 is TGTGCCAGCAGCTTAATAGCGGAAGAGACCCAGTACTTC.

The genes are TRBV27 and TRBJ1-6; D remains unclear. Germline lookup yields CDR1 MNHEY and CDR2 SMNVEV (reference sequence). Trimming stripped 3 bases from V and 7 bases from J, with 4 bases between. The length of the CDR3 is 12 residues. The CDR3 DNA reads as TGTGCCAGCAGTTTGAGGAATTCACCCCTCCACTTT. The encoded protein is CASSLRNSPLHF.

The chain carries TRBV5-4 and TRBJ2-1; D is undetermined. The germline V gene has CDR1 SGHNT and CDR2 YYREEE (reference sequence). The CDR3 has 15 residues. V lost 2 bases, J lost 1 base, and 10 bases lay in between. The DNA for the CDR3 is TGTGCCAGCAGCTTAACTACACCTTCCTACAATGAGCAGTTCTTC. It is translated as CASSLTTPSYNEQFF. Together with reference TRBV5-4 and TRBJ2-1, the CDR3 gives the full variable domain: ETGVTQSPTHLIKTRGQQVTLRCSSQSGHNTVSWYQQALGQGPQFIFQYYREEENGRGNFPPRFSGLQFPNYSSELNVNALELDDSALYLCASSLTTPSYNEQFFGPGTRLTVL.

The gene calls are TRBV9 and TRBJ2-7, with D possibly being TRBD2 (5 bases). There are 16 residues in the CDR3. Between the trimmed V and J ends, which lost 0 bases and 4 bases, there was a span of 17 bases. CDR1 SGDLS and CDR2 YYNGEE come from the germline V gene. In DNA form, the CDR3 reads TGTGCCAGCAGCGTAGAAGGTGGAGGAGATGGGTACGAGCAGTACTTC. Protein product: CASSVEGGGDGYEQYF.